Here is one T cell receptor (beta chain) with its context. What it binds is not known. These data are taken from a study of long-term antiretroviral therapy in people with HIV. Study results and limitations: Clonal expansions arising prior to ART prevailed in the repertoire at every time point. In HIV, the repertoires covered a tighter span of CDR3 lengths than in controls.

Runs used v3.0 of the immunoSEQ assay and were done at survey level. Sequencing used immunoSEQ multiplex PCR; TCRdb keeps in-frame clones, though not all of them. The sample has approximately 11,000 clones, around 89% seen once. The germline V gene has CDR1 LGHNT and CDR2 FRNRAP. The V end lost 9 bases, the J end lost 7 bases, and 13 bases lay between the germline ends. This CDR3 spans 13 amino acids. The gene calls are TRBV12-5 and TRBJ1-6, with D uncertain. The TCR originated in a woman aged 40 to 55 with HIV. Sequencing used unsorted PBMCs, obtained 0.2 years before starting antiretroviral therapy. CDR3 sequence (DNA): TGTGCTAGCGGGCCGTTCATCAATTCACCCCTCCACTTT. Its protein is CASGPFINSPLHF.